Below are 2 T cell receptor beta chains sequenced from a single sample in a study of cytomegalovirus exposure and HLA in healthy donors. Vbeta (60) and Jbeta (13) primers were used in the PCR. The repertoire was sequenced with immunoSEQ multiplex PCR; TCRdb's copy has only in-frame clones and lacks some. The data contain over 75,000 clones, just under 85% of them seen just once; the ten biggest clones take up roughly 5.5%. Material: PBMCs. The receptors originated from a woman younger than 35 in good health and CMV-seropositive.

This clone was seen a few times. The chain employs TRBV4-1 and TRBJ1-5, with 8 bases lining up with TRBD1. The germline CDR1 and CDR2 sequences are MGHRA and YSYEKL. After removal of 2 bases from V and 6 bases from J, the junction contained 6 bases not matched to a gene. This CDR3 is built from 15 residues. CDR3 in DNA: TGCGCCAGCAGCCAACTTCCAGGGGGCGGTCAGCCCCAGCATTTT. Its protein is CASSQLPGGGQPQHF.

The chain carries TRBV6-6 and TRBJ1-2, with 7 bases identical to TRBD1. Trimming removed 5 bases from V and 5 bases from J; junction bases left unmatched: 5. This CDR3 spans 13 amino acids. The germline V gene encodes CDR1 MNHNY and CDR2 SVGAGI (reference sequence). This CDR3 reads CASSPTGPYGYTF. Here the CDR3 DNA reads TGTGCCAGCAGTCCGACAGGGCCTTATGGCTACACCTTC.